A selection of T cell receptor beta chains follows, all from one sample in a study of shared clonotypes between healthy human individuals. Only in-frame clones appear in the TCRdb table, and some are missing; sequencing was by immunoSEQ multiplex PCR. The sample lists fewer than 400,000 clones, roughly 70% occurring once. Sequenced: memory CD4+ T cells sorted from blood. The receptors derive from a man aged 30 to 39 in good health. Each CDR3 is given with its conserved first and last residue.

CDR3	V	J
CASTYTGANVLTF	TRBV19	TRBJ2-6
CASSQALMAQYF	TRBV14	TRBJ2-3
CSAGTGSSYEQYF	TRBV29-1	TRBJ2-7
CSSGRTYTDTQYF	TRBV11-3	TRBJ2-3
CASSFSANNEQFF	TRBV10-1	TRBJ2-1
CASSEQRAEGAQFF	TRBV6-1	TRBJ2-1
CASSFPRGGGQPQHF	TRBV28	TRBJ1-5
CAWSGYGGYTF	TRBV30	TRBJ1-2
CASSEWSSQGIRTDTQYF	TRBV25-1	TRBJ2-3
CASSQDGPGKLFF	TRBV4-3	TRBJ1-4
CASRNSGAGGEQFF	TRBV6-4	TRBJ2-1
CASSPDRGTQYF	TRBV7-2	TRBJ2-5
CASSVGQYNEQFF	TRBV25-1	TRBJ2-1
CASGLGGAEAFF	TRBV12-5	TRBJ1-1
CAVGTRELFF	TRBV6-1	TRBJ2-2
CASSRDRDYEQYF	TRBV18	TRBJ2-7
CASSSVGDLTDTQYF	TRBV5-6	TRBJ2-3
CASSLGGTGSYEQYF	TRBV5-5	TRBJ2-7
CASSENRGWNNEQFF	TRBV2	TRBJ2-1
CASSEEEGWGQFSYEQYF	TRBV6-1	TRBJ2-7
CASSMGQGISYNEQFF	TRBV4-1	TRBJ2-1
CASSPPGRLAGDKYF	TRBV7-8	TRBJ2-7
CASSPSTRSYNEQFF	TRBV18	TRBJ2-1
CASSQYLAGETQYF	TRBV4-1	TRBJ2-5
CASSPDRGSHFF	TRBV7-2	TRBJ2-1
CASSLERKNTEAFF	TRBV5-4	TRBJ1-1
CASSDRVNTEAFF	TRBV10-2	TRBJ1-1
CASSLAAPSGSGANVLTF	TRBV18	TRBJ2-6
CASSRPSGELFF	TRBV6-6	TRBJ2-2
CASRSQNQETQYF	TRBV28	TRBJ2-5
CASSPSGTSGFNEQFF	TRBV18	TRBJ2-1
CASSLGPEAFF	TRBV5-1	TRBJ1-1
CSVAPWSSYNEQFF	TRBV29-1	TRBJ2-1
CASSFGRPIYGYTF	TRBV28	TRBJ1-2
CASSEQPGTSRPFF	TRBV5-1	TRBJ2-1
CASSSGGRGAPGEKLFF	TRBV5-4	TRBJ1-4
CASSLVSGTYEQYF	TRBV5-1	TRBJ2-7
CASSGEAGGSYNEQFF	TRBV7-8	TRBJ2-1
CASSLGRSVTDQPQHF	TRBV7-9	TRBJ1-5
CASTPPRGRAYEQYF	TRBV28	TRBJ2-7
CASNVGGANTEAFF	TRBV5-1	TRBJ1-1
CASSENRDIGANVLTF	TRBV2	TRBJ2-6
CASSLGLGLQSHIQYF	TRBV7-2	TRBJ2-4
CASSLSNYEQYF	TRBV28	TRBJ2-7